What follows are 21 T cell receptor beta chains derived from one specimen sequenced in a study of cytomegalovirus exposure and HLA in healthy donors. In the PCR, 60 Vbeta and 13 Jbeta primers were used. The protocol was immunoSEQ multiplex PCR, while the TCRdb copy is restricted to in-frame clones and leaves out a portion. The data contain about 130,000 clones, 70% to 80% of them singletons. Sequenced sample: PBMCs. The receptors shown here come from a man aged 40-50 years in good health and CMV-seropositive.

J is TRBJ2-1 and V is TRBV7-2; 8 nucleotides agree with TRBD2. This CDR3 has 15 amino acids. CDR1 and CDR2 from the germline V gene are SGHTA and FQGNSA. V lost 2 bases and J lost 6; bases outside the gene matches: 6. The DNA of the CDR3 is TGTGCCAGCAGCTTACCGGGACTAGGAGGCAATGAGCAGTTCTTC. Protein product: CASSLPGLGGNEQFF.

This chain links TRBV25-1 with TRBJ1-5; unclear D gene. The germline V gene encodes CDR1 MGHDK and CDR2 SYGVNS. Trimming removed 0 bases at V and 6 bases at J, with 12 bases between. This CDR3 is 15 amino acids long. The CDR3 protein is CASSEYRGGSQPQHF. In DNA form, the CDR3 reads TGTGCCAGCAGTGAATATAGAGGAGGTAGTCAGCCCCAGCATTTT.

V is TRBV27 and J is TRBJ2-6; 7 nucleotides agree with TRBD1. Trimming at V came to 3 bases and at J to 0 bases, leaving 8 bases not matched to a gene. This CDR3 is built from 18 residues. Germline CDR1 is MNHEY and CDR2 is SMNVEV (reference sequence). The CDR3 nucleotides are TGTGCCAGCAGTTTTTACGGGACAGCCCTCTCTGGGGCCAACGTCCTGACTTTC. Translating it yields CASSFYGTALSGANVLTF.

The J gene is TRBJ1-6, the V gene TRBV30, with D possibly being TRBD1 (5 bases). The germline V gene encodes CDR1 GTSNPN and CDR2 SVGIG (reference sequence). The CDR3 loop spans 14 amino acids. V lost 0 bases and J lost 9, with 12 bases in between. Here the CDR3 DNA reads TGTGCCTGGAGTGTTCAGGGTTGCGGTTCACCCCTCCACTTT. Translating gives CAWSVQGCGSPLHF. Combining the CDR3 with reference TRBV30 and TRBJ1-6 gives the whole variable domain SQTIHQWPATLVQPVGSPLSLECTVEGTSNPNLYWYRQAAGRGLQLLFYSVGIGQISSEVPQNLSASRPQDRQFILSSKKLLLSDSGFYLCAWSVQGCGSPLHFGNGTRLTVT.

This CDR3 is CASSQGFGGISNSPLHF. The CDR3 bases are TGCGCCAGCAGCCAAGGGTTTGGGGGCATCTCTAATTCACCCCTCCACTTT. V is TRBV4-1 and J is TRBJ1-6; TRBD1 is a possible D gene (6 bases). The ends were cut back, 1 base at V and 6 bases at J, with 16 bases in the middle. CDR1 is MGHRA and CDR2 is YSYEKL in the germline V gene. The CDR3 runs to 17 residues.

V and J are TRBV11-1 and TRBJ2-7; D may be TRBD1 (5 bases). Germline CDR1 and CDR2: SGHAT and FQDESV (reference sequence). Trimming took 3 bases from V and 1 from J, leaving 7 bases between them. This CDR3 comprises 13 residues. CDR3 in DNA: TGTGCCAGCAGCTTGACAGTTTCCTACGAGCAGTACTTC. Translation: CASSLTVSYEQYF.

The gene calls are TRBV7-8 and TRBJ1-1; no clear D. Germline CDR1 SGHVS, CDR2 FQNEAQ. The CDR3 contains 13 residues. The germline V and J ends were trimmed by 2 bases and 9 bases, with 13 bases remaining between them. This CDR3 reads CASSLRGQAQAFF. The CDR3 DNA reads TGTGCCAGCAGCTTAAGAGGGCAGGCTCAAGCTTTCTTT.

The chain uses TRBV18 and TRBJ2-7, with 8 bases matching TRBD1. Per the germline V gene, CDR1 is KGHSH and CDR2 is LQKENI. Unmatched junction bases numbered 6, after V lost 3 bases and J lost 2 bases. The CDR3 covers 15 residues. CDR3 DNA sequence: TGTGCCAGCTCACCTGGCGGACAGGGAACCTACGAGCAGTACTTC. Translation gives CASSPGGQGTYEQYF.

This clone was counted a few times. The rearrangement links TRBV5-4 to TRBJ2-7; a possible D gene is TRBD1 (6 bases). V lost 4 bases, J lost 2 bases, and 13 bases lay in between. The CDR3 spans 14 residues. The germline V gene encodes CDR1 SGHNT and CDR2 YYREEE (reference sequence). CDR3 nucleotides: TGTGCCAGCAGCCCAAAGGGACAACCCTACGAGCAGTACTTC. This translates into CASSPKGQPYEQYF.

The genes are TRBV29-1 and TRBJ1-3; unclear D gene. Germline V gives CDR1 SQVTM, CDR2 ANQGSEA. CDR3 size: 11 residues. Trimming took 5 bases from V and 1 from J, leaving 3 bases between them. CDR3 in amino acids: CSVHSGNTIYF. DNA of the CDR3: TGCAGCGTTCATTCTGGAAACACCATATATTTT.

The chain combines TRBV19 with TRBJ2-3; the match to TRBD2 covers 9 bases. The CDR3 is 17 residues long. Trimming cost V 3 bases and J 0 bases; bases outside gene matches: 7. The germline CDR1 and CDR2 sequences are LNHDA and SQIVND (reference sequence). The CDR3 region is CASSMTLAGASTDTQYF. CDR3 DNA sequence: TGTGCCAGTAGTATGACGTTAGCGGGAGCGAGCACAGATACGCAGTATTTT.

The count of this clone is one. The chain links TRBV29-1 to TRBJ2-1, with 11 bases aligning to TRBD2. This CDR3 is 14 amino acids long. Germline CDR1 SQVTM, CDR2 ANQGSEA. Trimming took 7 bases from V and 2 from J; bases not matched to a gene: 4. The CDR3 sequence: CSADSGGAYNEQFF. As DNA, the CDR3 is TGCAGCGCCGATAGCGGGGGGGCCTACAATGAGCAGTTCTTC.

The V gene is TRBV2, the J gene TRBJ1-5, with 12 nucleotides matching TRBD1. The V gene's germline CDR1 is SNHLY and CDR2 FYNNEI. The CDR3 sequence is 15 residues long. V trimming: 4 bases; J trimming: 7 bases; junction bases outside the gene matches: 5. CDR3 sequence reads: CASSVTGTGGQPQHF. The CDR3 DNA reads TGTGCCAGCAGTGTTACCGGGACAGGGGGCCAGCCCCAGCATTTT.

A few counts support this clone. This sequence joins TRBV7-2 and TRBJ2-7; maybe TRBD1 (6 bases). The germline V gene encodes CDR1 SGHTA and CDR2 FQGNSA. V was clipped by 5 bases and J by 2 bases, with 16 bases between them. This CDR3 has 15 amino acids. This CDR3 reads CASSLGWTATYEQYF. The CDR3 DNA follows: TGTGCCAGCAGCCTAGGGTGGACAGCTACCTACGAGCAGTACTTC.

The CDR3 sequence is CASSLSTGFNQPQHF. Written as DNA, the CDR3 is TGCGCCAGCAGCCTCTCGACAGGGTTTAATCAGCCCCAGCATTTT. The V gene is TRBV4-1, the J gene TRBJ1-5, with TRBD1 identical over 7 bases. The CDR3 is 15 amino acids. The V gene's germline CDR1 is MGHRA and CDR2 YSYEKL. The V and J ends lost 4 bases and 4 bases, in that order; junction bases with no gene match: 7.

This clone was detected only a few times. CDR3 amino acids: CASSFAAGGNSPLHF. The CDR3 DNA sequence: TGTGCCAGCAGCTTTGCGGCAGGGGGCAATTCACCCCTCCACTTT. The chain recombines TRBV5-5 with TRBJ1-6; 8 nucleotides line up with TRBD1. This CDR3 region has 15 residues. Germline V CDR1 and CDR2: SGHKS, YYEKEE (reference sequence). Trimming removed 2 bases from V and 7 bases from J; junction bases left unmatched: 5. Full variable domain (rest looked up from reference TRBV5-5 and TRBJ1-6): DAGVTQSPTHLIKTRGQQVTLRCSPISGHKSVSWYQQVLGQGPQFIFQYYEKEERGRGNFPDRFSARQFPNYSSELNVNALLLGDSALYLCASSFAAGGNSPLHFGNGTRLTVT.

The V and J genes are TRBV7-8 and TRBJ2-7, with D possibly TRBD2 on 5 matching bases. V lost 0 bases, J lost 1 base, and 13 bases lay in between. Germline CDR1 is SGHVS and CDR2 is FQNEAQ. This CDR3 has 16 residues. In DNA form, the CDR3 reads TGTGCCAGCAGCTTAGCATCGGGGTGGAGTTCCTACGAGCAGTACTTC. It translates to CASSLASGWSSYEQYF.

Regarding this clone: Other nucleotide sequences from this sample produce the same CDR3. The chain joins TRBV27 to TRBJ1-4; the D gene is possibly TRBD1 (5 bases). Trimming pared 3 bases from V and 8 bases from J, leaving 10 bases between. CDR1 is MNHEY and CDR2 is SMNVEV in the germline V gene (reference sequence). This CDR3 comprises 13 residues. CDR3 DNA sequence: TGTGCCAGCAGTTTTTCAGGGTTCGAAAAACTGTTTTTT. This gives the protein CASSFSGFEKLFF.

The chain employs TRBV6-5 and TRBJ2-2, with a possible D match to TRBD1 (5 bases). The CDR3 loop spans 14 amino acids. Germline lookup yields CDR1 MNHEY and CDR2 SVGAGI. Deletions cut 6 bases from V and 2 bases from J, with 10 bases between. The CDR3 DNA is TGTGCCAGCAGCCGACAGAGTAACACCGGGGAGCTGTTTTTT. Translating gives CASSRQSNTGELFF.

The chain carries TRBV6-1 and TRBJ1-2; 7 nucleotides match TRBD1. CDR1 and CDR2 from the germline V gene are MNHNS and SASEGT. The CDR3 covers 15 residues. V lost 4 bases, J lost 8 bases, and 13 bases stayed unmatched. CDR3 loop: CASSVTTGTVGGYTF. The CDR3 coding sequence is TGTGCCAGCAGTGTTACGACAGGGACGGTTGGGGGCTACACCTTC.

In its sample, this clone was seen a few times. J is TRBJ2-1 and V is TRBV11-2; D is possibly TRBD2 (7 bases). Trimming shortened V by 3 bases and J by 6 bases, and 18 bases separated the two germline ends. This CDR3 contains 16 residues. The germline gives CDR1 SGHAT, CDR2 FQNNGV. This chain's CDR3 is CASSFRGGGLSNEQFF. CDR3 in DNA: TGTGCCAGCAGCTTCCGGGGAGGGGGTCTAAGCAATGAGCAGTTCTTC.